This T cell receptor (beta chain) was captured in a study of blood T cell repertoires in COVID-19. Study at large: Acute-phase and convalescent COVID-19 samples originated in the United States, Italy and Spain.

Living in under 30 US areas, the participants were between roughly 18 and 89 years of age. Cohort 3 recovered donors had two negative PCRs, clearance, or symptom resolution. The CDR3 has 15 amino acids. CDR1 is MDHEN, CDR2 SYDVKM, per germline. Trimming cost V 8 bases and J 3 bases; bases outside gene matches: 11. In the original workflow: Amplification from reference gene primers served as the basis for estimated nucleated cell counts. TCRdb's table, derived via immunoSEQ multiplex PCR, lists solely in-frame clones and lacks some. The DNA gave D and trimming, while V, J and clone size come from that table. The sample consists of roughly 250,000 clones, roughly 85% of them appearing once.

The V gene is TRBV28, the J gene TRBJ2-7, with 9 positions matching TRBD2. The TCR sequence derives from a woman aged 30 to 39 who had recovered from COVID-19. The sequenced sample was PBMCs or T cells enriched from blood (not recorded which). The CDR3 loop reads CASSRAGGPYYEQYF. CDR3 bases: TGTGCCAGCTCCCGGGCGGGAGGGCCTTACTACGAGCAGTACTTC.